This T cell receptor (beta chain) is from a study of blood T cell repertoires in COVID-19. The wider study: Spain, Italy and the United States supplied samples that represented acute and convalescent COVID-19. T cells, B-cell-depleted T cells, or PBMCs supplied cDNA or gDNA.

Authors' analysis steps: Scientists estimated how many nucleated cells there were by amplifying reference gene primers. Assay used: immunoSEQ multiplex PCR; TCRdb lists only in-frame clones, some missing. The D gene and trimming were derived from the DNA, and the V and J assignments and clone size from that table. This sample has around 130,000 clones, with around 80% found just once. The CDR3 has 18 amino acids. V was trimmed by 3 bases and J by 2 bases, leaving 23 bases between them. Germline assignment: CDR1 MNHEY and CDR2 SMNVEV (reference sequence). This TCR was sampled from a man in his sixties with active or convalescent COVID-19. The chain joins TRBV27 to TRBJ2-7, with D maybe TRBD2 (6 bases). The sequenced sample was peripheral blood. CDR3 bases: TGTGCCAGCAGTTTGTCGAACGCTTGGACTAATCGTCCCTACGAGCAGTACTTC. Its translation is CASSLSNAWTNRPYEQYF.